This T cell receptor beta chain was profiled in a study of cytomegalovirus exposure and HLA in healthy donors. J lost 6 bases, V lost 5 bases, and 8 bases had no gene match. Germline CDR1 is MNHEY and CDR2 is SVGAGI. CDR3 length: 15 amino acids. Primers included in the PCR were 60 Vbeta and 13 Jbeta primers. The protocol was immunoSEQ multiplex PCR, while the TCRdb copy is restricted to in-frame clones and leaves out a portion. In the table there are hundreds of thousands of clones, about 75% of which are singletons. The TCR originated in a female donor in good health and CMV-seronegative. The genes are TRBV6-5 and TRBJ2-7; TRBD1 aligns across 12 bases. The sample was PBMCs. This CDR3 is CASSTAGTGGAEQYF. Here the CDR3 DNA reads TGTGCCAGCAGTACCGCCGGGACAGGGGGCGCCGAGCAGTACTTC.